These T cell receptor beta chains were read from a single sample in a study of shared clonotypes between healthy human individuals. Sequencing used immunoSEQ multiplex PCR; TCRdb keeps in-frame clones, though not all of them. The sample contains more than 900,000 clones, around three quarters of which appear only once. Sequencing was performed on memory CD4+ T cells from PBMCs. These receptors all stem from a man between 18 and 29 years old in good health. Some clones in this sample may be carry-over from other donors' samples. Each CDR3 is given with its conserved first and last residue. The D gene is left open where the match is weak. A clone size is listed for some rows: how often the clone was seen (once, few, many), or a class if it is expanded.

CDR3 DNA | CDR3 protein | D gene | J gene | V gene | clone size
TGTGCCAGCGGGTTAGGTAACTCTAACACTGAAGCTTTCTTT | CASGLGNSNTEAFF | . | TRBJ1-1 | TRBV7-8 | once
TGCAGCGTTCTAGGGCTGTCCTACAATGAGCAGTTCTTC | CSVLGLSYNEQFF | . | TRBJ2-1 | TRBV29-1 | .
TGTGCCAGCAGCCACGGGGACACCGGGGAGCTGTTTTTT | CASSHGDTGELFF | . | TRBJ2-2 | TRBV11-1 | few
TGTGCCAGCACCCTGGCAGGGGCCGTTCGTGGCTACACCTTC | CASTLAGAVRGYTF | . | TRBJ1-2 | TRBV28 | .
TGTGCCAGCAGCTTATGGGCTAGCAGTGAAAAACTGTTTTTT | CASSLWASSEKLFF | . | TRBJ1-4 | TRBV7-2 | .
TGTGCCAGCAGCTTACGGGGGTCTCCCAATCAGCCCCAGCATTTT | CASSLRGSPNQPQHF | . | TRBJ1-5 | TRBV7-9 | .
TGCGCCAGCAGCTCGGGGACAGGGGGGTACGAGCAGTACTTC | CASSSGTGGYEQYF | TRBD1 | TRBJ2-7 | TRBV5-1 | .
TGTGCCAGCAGTTACTCCCAGGGTTACTCCTACGAGCAGTACTTC | CASSYSQGYSYEQYF | . | TRBJ2-7 | TRBV6-5 | many
TGTGCCAGCAGCTTAGCGTCTGTGAGCTCCTACGAGCAGTACTTC | CASSLASVSSYEQYF | . | TRBJ2-7 | TRBV7-2 | .
TGTGCCAGCAGCTGGGCAGGGGCGTCACTAAGTTCGTATGGCTACACCTTC | CASSWAGASLSSYGYTF | . | TRBJ1-2 | TRBV5-4 | .
TGTGCCAGCAGTTACGGGGGACAGTCCTACGAGCAGTACTTC | CASSYGGQSYEQYF | TRBD1 | TRBJ2-7 | TRBV6-6 | few
TGCGCCAGCAGCCAAGTGGGGACAACCCGCAATCAGCCCCAGCATTTT | CASSQVGTTRNQPQHF | . | TRBJ1-5 | TRBV4-1 | .
TGTGCCAGCAGCTTAGACGAAAGCTCCTACGAGCAGTACTTC | CASSLDESSYEQYF | . | TRBJ2-7 | TRBV11-3 | few
TGCGCCAGCTTTCCCGGCGGGAGGTGGGTAGAGACCCAGTACTTC | CASFPGGRWVETQYF | TRBD2 | TRBJ2-5 | TRBV5-1 | .
TGTGCCTGGAGCGCAGGGACTAGCGGGAGGAACGAGCAGTACTTC | CAWSAGTSGRNEQYF | TRBD2 | TRBJ2-7 | TRBV30 | .
TGTGCCAGCAGCTTAGATAATAGCGGGAGTCGGACCCAGTACTTC | CASSLDNSGSRTQYF | TRBD2 | TRBJ2-5 | TRBV11-3 | .
TGCAGCGCGCTCGTGGGGGGACCCGGTGAAAAACTGTTTTTT | CSALVGGPGEKLFF | . | TRBJ1-4 | TRBV29-1 | .
TGTGCCAGCAGAGGATGGGGACAGGGGGATGAAGCTTTCTTT | CASRGWGQGDEAFF | TRBD1 | TRBJ1-1 | TRBV9 | many
TGCGCCAGCAGCTCCTCCGGGGAGCTGTTTTTT | CASSSSGELFF | . | TRBJ2-2 | TRBV4-3 | .
TGCGCCAGCAGCCCCGCAGGGATGGGACAGTACTACGAGCAGTACTTC | CASSPAGMGQYYEQYF | TRBD1 | TRBJ2-7 | TRBV4-1 | once